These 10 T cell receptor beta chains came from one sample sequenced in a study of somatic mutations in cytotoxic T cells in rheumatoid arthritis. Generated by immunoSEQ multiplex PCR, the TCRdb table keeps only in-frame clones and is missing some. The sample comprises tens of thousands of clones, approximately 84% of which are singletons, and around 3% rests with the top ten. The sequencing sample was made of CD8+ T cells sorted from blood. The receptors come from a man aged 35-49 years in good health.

The CDR3: CAISDGPGGTDTQYF. CDR3 DNA: TGTGCCATCAGTGACGGACCCGGGGGCACAGATACGCAGTATTTT. The chain links TRBV10-3 to TRBJ2-3; D possibly corresponds to TRBD2 (5 bases). Per germline, CDR1 ENHRY and CDR2 SYGVKD. The CDR3 spans 15 residues. V was clipped by 3 bases and J by 1 base, with 11 bases between them.

This CDR3 is CASSETGFHEKLFF. In nucleotides, the CDR3 is TGTGCCAGCAGTGAGACAGGGTTCCATGAAAAACTGTTTTTT. This chain joins TRBV27 and TRBJ1-4; 7 bases align to TRBD1. The CDR3 runs to 14 residues. The V gene end was trimmed by 5 bases and the J gene end by 6 bases; junction bases not matched to a gene: 6. In germline, CDR1 is MNHEY, CDR2 SMNVEV (reference sequence).

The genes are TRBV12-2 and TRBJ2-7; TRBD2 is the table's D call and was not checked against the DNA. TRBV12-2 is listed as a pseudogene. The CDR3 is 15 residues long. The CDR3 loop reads CASRLAGEGTYEQYF. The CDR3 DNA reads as TGTGCAAGTCGCTTAGCTGGTGAGGGAACCTACGAGCAGTACTTC.

CDR3 sequence (DNA): TGTGCCAGCAGCCCCCAGGGAAACGAGCAGTACTTC. Translated: CASSPQGNEQYF. The V gene is TRBV14, the J gene TRBJ2-7; TRBD1 is a possible D gene (5 bases). This CDR3 contains 12 residues. Germline values: CDR1 SGHDN, CDR2 FVKESK. Trimming took 4 bases from V and 5 from J, leaving 9 bases between them.

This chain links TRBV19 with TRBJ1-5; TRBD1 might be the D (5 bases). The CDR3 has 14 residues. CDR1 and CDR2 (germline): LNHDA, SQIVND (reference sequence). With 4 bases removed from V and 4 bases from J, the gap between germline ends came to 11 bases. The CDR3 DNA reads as TGTGCCAGTAGTACCGGGACGGGTAATCAGCCCCAGCATTTT. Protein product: CASSTGTGNQPQHF.

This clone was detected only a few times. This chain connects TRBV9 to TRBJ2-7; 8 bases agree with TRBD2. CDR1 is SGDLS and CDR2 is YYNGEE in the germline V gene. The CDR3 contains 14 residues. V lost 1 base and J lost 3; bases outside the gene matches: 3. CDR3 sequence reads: CASSVSLAVYEQYF. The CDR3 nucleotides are TGTGCCAGCAGCGTATCACTAGCGGTCTACGAGCAGTACTTC. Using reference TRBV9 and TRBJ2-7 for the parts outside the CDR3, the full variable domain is DSGVTQTPKHLITATGQRVTLRCSPRSGDLSVYWYQQSLDQGLQFLIQYYNGEERAKGNILERFSAQQFPDLHSELNLSSLELGDSALYFCASSVSLAVYEQYFGPGTRLTVT.

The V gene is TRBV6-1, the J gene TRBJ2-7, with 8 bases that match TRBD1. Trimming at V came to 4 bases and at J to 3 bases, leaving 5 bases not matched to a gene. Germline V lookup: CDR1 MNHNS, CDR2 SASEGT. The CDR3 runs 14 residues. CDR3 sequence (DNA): TGTGCCAGCAGTGGGACAGGGACCGTCTACGAGCAGTACTTC. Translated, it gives CASSGTGTVYEQYF.

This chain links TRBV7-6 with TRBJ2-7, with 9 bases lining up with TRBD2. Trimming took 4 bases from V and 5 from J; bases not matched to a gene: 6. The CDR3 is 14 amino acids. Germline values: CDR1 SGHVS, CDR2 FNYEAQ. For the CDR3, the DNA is TGTGCCAGCAGCTATAGCGGGAGAGGGGACGAGCAGTACTTC. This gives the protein CASSYSGRGDEQYF.

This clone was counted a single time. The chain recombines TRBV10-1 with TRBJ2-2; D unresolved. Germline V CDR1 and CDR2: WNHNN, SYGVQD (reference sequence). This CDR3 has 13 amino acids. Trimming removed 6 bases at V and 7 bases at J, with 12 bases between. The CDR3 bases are TGCGCCAGCAGGACTGAATCCGGCGGGGAGCTGTTTTTT. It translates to CASRTESGGELFF.

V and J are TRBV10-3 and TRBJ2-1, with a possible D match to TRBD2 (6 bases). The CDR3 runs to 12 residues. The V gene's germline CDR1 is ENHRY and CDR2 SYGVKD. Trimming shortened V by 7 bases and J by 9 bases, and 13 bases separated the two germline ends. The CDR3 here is CAITGGTAEQFF. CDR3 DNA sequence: TGTGCCATCACTGGTGGGACTGCTGAGCAGTTCTTC.